A selection of T cell receptor beta chains follows, all from one sample in a study of cytomegalovirus exposure and HLA in healthy donors. Clones were sequenced by immunoSEQ multiplex PCR, and TCRdb holds only the in-frame ones, with some missing. In the table there are 150,000 or so clones, 60% to 85% of which are singletons. Sequenced input: PBMCs. The receptors were gathered from a woman aged 30 to 39 in good health and CMV-seronegative. CDR3s include the opening cysteine and the closing phenylalanine or tryptophan. The order of the fields is CDR3 length, J gene, D gene, V gene, clone size, CDR3 DNA, CDR3 protein. A D gene is named only where the DNA matches it firmly. Where a row states a size, it is once, few, many or the class of an expanded clone; other rows omit it.

len: 12; j_gene: TRBJ1-1; d_gene: TRBD1; v_gene: TRBV2; abundance: -; CDR3nt: TGTGCCAGCAGGACAGGGAGCACTGAAGCTTTCTTT; CDR3aa: CASRTGSTEAFF
len: 16; j_gene: TRBJ1-6; d_gene: -; v_gene: TRBV15; abundance: -; CDR3nt: TGTGCCACCAGTCAGCGGCCGGGACACATTAATTCACCCCTCCACTTT; CDR3aa: CATSQRPGHINSPLHF
len: 16; j_gene: TRBJ2-7; d_gene: TRBD2; v_gene: TRBV11-2; abundance: -; CDR3nt: TGTGCCAGCAGCCCGGGACTAGCGGGGGCCCTCTACGAGCAGTACTTC; CDR3aa: CASSPGLAGALYEQYF
len: 13; j_gene: TRBJ1-1; d_gene: -; v_gene: TRBV28; abundance: -; CDR3nt: TGTGCCAGCAGAAACTTCGGGGTACCTGAAGCTTTCTTT; CDR3aa: CASRNFGVPEAFF
len: 14; j_gene: TRBJ2-1; d_gene: TRBD2; v_gene: TRBV7-9; abundance: -; CDR3nt: TGTGCCAGCAGCTTAATCGGGGGGGCCTATGAGCAGTTCTTC; CDR3aa: CASSLIGGAYEQFF
len: 13; j_gene: TRBJ1-2; d_gene: -; v_gene: TRBV9; abundance: few; CDR3nt: TGTGCCAGCAGCGTAAGGGAGAACTATGGCTACACCTTC; CDR3aa: CASSVRENYGYTF
len: 15; j_gene: TRBJ2-3; d_gene: -; v_gene: TRBV11-2; abundance: -; CDR3nt: TGTGCCAGCAGCTTATCCGGCCAGGGCACAGATACGCAGTATTTT; CDR3aa: CASSLSGQGTDTQYF
len: 17; j_gene: TRBJ1-1; d_gene: -; v_gene: TRBV4-1; abundance: -; CDR3nt: TGCGCCAGCAGTCCTACGCCGGGGGGCGGGTGGAACACTGAAGCTTTCTTT; CDR3aa: CASSPTPGGGWNTEAFF
len: 13; j_gene: TRBJ1-2; d_gene: -; v_gene: TRBV7-9; abundance: -; CDR3nt: TGTGCCAGCAGCTTTAACCAGGTCATGGACTACACCTTC; CDR3aa: CASSFNQVMDYTF
len: 16; j_gene: TRBJ1-1; d_gene: TRBD1; v_gene: TRBV10-1; abundance: few; CDR3nt: TGCGCCAGCAGACAATACCTCGGGACAGAGAACACTGAAGCTTTCTTT; CDR3aa: CASRQYLGTENTEAFF
len: 14; j_gene: TRBJ1-2; d_gene: -; v_gene: TRBV19; abundance: many; CDR3nt: TGTGCCAGTAGCACCAGCGGACAGTTTTGGGGCTACACCTTC; CDR3aa: CASSTSGQFWGYTF
len: 15; j_gene: TRBJ2-3; d_gene: TRBD2; v_gene: TRBV27; abundance: -; CDR3nt: TGTGCCAGCAGACCGACTAGCGGGGGGGCCGGTACGCAGTATTTT; CDR3aa: CASRPTSGGAGTQYF
len: 14; j_gene: TRBJ1-6; d_gene: -; v_gene: TRBV6-5; abundance: -; CDR3nt: TGTGCCAGCCATAGAGACGGGGGAGACTCACCCCTCCACTTT; CDR3aa: CASHRDGGDSPLHF
len: 13; j_gene: TRBJ2-2; d_gene: -; v_gene: TRBV28; abundance: -; CDR3nt: TGTGCCAGCACAGTACCCAACACCGGGGAGCTGTTTTTT; CDR3aa: CASTVPNTGELFF
len: 13; j_gene: TRBJ2-1; d_gene: TRBD2; v_gene: TRBV6-6; abundance: -; CDR3nt: TGTGCCATAAGCGGGGGATCCTACAATGAGCAGTTCTTC; CDR3aa: CAISGGSYNEQFF